The 10 T cell receptor beta chains presented below share a single source sample, sequenced in a study of beta chain features in type 1 diabetes. The entirety of the isolated RNA underwent reverse transcription, so expressed TCRB transcripts were sequenced. The data were produced by immunoSEQ multiplex PCR, yet TCRdb's version contains in-frame clones alone and is incomplete. The sample holds around 500,000 clones, 10% to 12% seen once. Material: naive CD4+ T cells from blood. Receptors were obtained from a woman aged 18 to 35 in good health.

This clone was seen a handful of times. This chain joins TRBV29-1 and TRBJ2-5; D uncertain. CDR1 and CDR2 (germline): SQVTM, ANQGSEA. The CDR3 contains 10 residues. V dropped 5 bases and J dropped 5 bases, with 6 bases sitting between them. The CDR3 is CSVYSETQYF. The CDR3 nucleotides are TGCAGCGTTTATTCCGAGACCCAGTACTTC.

This clone was counted a few times. The chain has TRBV5-4 and TRBJ2-3; D might be TRBD1 or TRBD2, each matching 6 bases. CDR3 length equals 15 residues. Germline CDR1 SGHNT, CDR2 YYREEE (reference sequence). V gave up 7 bases and J gave up 0 bases, with 15 bases separating them. CDR3 in DNA: TGTGCCAGCTACATCGGGGGCCCTAGCACAGATACGCAGTATTTT. This encodes CASYIGGPSTDTQYF.

The chain employs TRBV6-6 and TRBJ2-6; TRBD1 aligns across 8 bases. The CDR3 consists of 15 residues. The V gene end was trimmed by 5 bases and the J gene end by 2 bases; junction bases not matched to a gene: 2. Germline V gene data show CDR1 as MNHNY and CDR2 as SVGAGI (reference sequence). CDR3: CASSLQGAGANVLTF. As DNA, the CDR3 is TGTGCCAGCAGTCTACAGGGGGCTGGGGCCAACGTCCTGACTTTC.

The chain's CDR3 is CATHSGTLETQYF. CDR3 coding DNA: TGTGCAACCCACTCGGGGACCCTGGAGACCCAGTACTTC. The V call is TRBV10-3, the J call TRBJ2-5; D assignment may be TRBD1 or TRBD2 (5 bases each). The CDR3 sequence is 13 residues long. Germline CDR1 ENHRY, CDR2 SYGVKD.

This chain joins TRBV2 and TRBJ1-2; D not certain. Per germline, CDR1 SNHLY and CDR2 FYNNEI. The CDR3 spans 13 residues. V lost 5 bases and J lost 2, with 9 bases in between. The CDR3 sequence is CASSPGMNYGYTF. As DNA, the CDR3 is TGTGCCAGCAGTCCGGGGATGAACTATGGCTACACCTTC.

This clone has only a few counts. The rearrangement links TRBV19 to TRBJ2-2; D is possibly TRBD1 or TRBD2 (5 bases each). V was pared by 4 bases and J by 4 bases, with 10 bases between. This CDR3 spans 14 amino acids. Per the germline V gene, CDR1 is LNHDA and CDR2 is SQIVND (reference sequence). The CDR3 bases are TGTGCCAGTAGTACCGGGACGCTCACCGGGGAGCTGTTTTTT. The encoded protein is CASSTGTLTGELFF.

This clone came up a few times. This rearrangement joins TRBV9 to TRBJ2-5, with TRBD2 identical over 9 bases. The CDR3 has 16 amino acids. The germline gives CDR1 SGDLS, CDR2 YYNGEE. The V and J ends lost 2 bases and 0 bases, in that order; junction bases with no gene match: 5. The CDR3 nucleotides read TGTGCCAGCAGCGTCAGCGGGGGGCTGTACCAAGAGACCCAGTACTTC. As protein: CASSVSGGLYQETQYF. Full variable domain (missing parts from reference TRBV9 and TRBJ2-5): DSGVTQTPKHLITATGQRVTLRCSPRSGDLSVYWYQQSLDQGLQFLIQYYNGEERAKGNILERFSAQQFPDLHSELNLSSLELGDSALYFCASSVSGGLYQETQYFGPGTRLLVL.

Details on this clone: This sample also contains other DNA sequences that code for the same CDR3. The chain joins TRBV7-2 to TRBJ2-1; D is unclear. CDR1 and CDR2 (germline): SGHTA, FQGNSA. CDR3 length: 12 residues. V was clipped by 0 bases and J by 9 bases, with 6 bases between them. The CDR3 DNA is TGTGCCAGCAGCTTAGCGCGAGGTGAGCAGTTCTTC. It is translated as CASSLARGEQFF.

The chain links TRBV2 to TRBJ1-1, with 7 bases fitting TRBD1. J was trimmed by 5 bases and V by 6 bases; bases with no gene match: 9. The CDR3 spans 14 residues. Looked up from germline, CDR1 is SNHLY and CDR2 is FYNNEI. CDR3 sequence: CASSVQGRGTEAFF. The DNA of the CDR3 is TGTGCCAGCAGCGTACAGGGGCGAGGGACTGAAGCTTTCTTT.

V and J are TRBV12-2 and TRBJ2-5; no check of the table's D call, TRBD2, against the DNA was made. TRBV12-2 is recorded as a pseudogene. The CDR3 covers 17 residues. The CDR3 DNA follows: TGTGCAAGTCGCGTAATGCTTAGGAGAGGGTTTGAAGAGACCCAGTACTTC. It encodes CASRVMLRRGFEETQYF.